The clone carrying this T cell receptor (beta chain) was seen a handful of times. This record belongs to a study of blood T cell repertoires in COVID-19. Study at large: COVID-19 samples, acute and convalescent, were from the United States, Italy and Spain.

Trimming cost V 5 bases and J 0 bases, with 10 bases left between them. CDR3 length: 15 residues. Germline V lookup: CDR1 LNHDA, CDR2 SQIVND (reference sequence). Profiled with immunoSEQ multiplex PCR; TCRdb holds only in-frame clones, not every one. The sample lists 180,000 or so clones, 65% to 85% occurring once. The chain uses TRBV19 and TRBJ1-4, with TRBD1 as a possible D gene (6 bases). This clonotype was obtained from a man aged 35-49 years who had recovered from COVID-19. The material sequenced was PBMCs or T cells enriched from blood (not recorded which). The CDR3 DNA is TGTGCCAGTAGTCTAGGACAGACAACTAATGAAAAACTGTTTTTT. This translates into CASSLGQTTNEKLFF.